These 12 T cell receptor beta chains were all obtained from the same sample, sequenced in a study of prognosis after radiotherapy for stage I lung cancer. Using two-round multiplex PCR, the authors amplified TCR beta CDR3 from genomic DNA. Initially, in first-round PCR, primers specific to each TRBV and TRBJ gene were used. Each CDR3 protein is one row after TCRdb ran MiXCR on the multiplex PCR reads. The table shows about 31,000 distinct CDR3 sequences, with around 43% occurring only once. The starting material was PBMCs, obtained before or after stereotactic body radiation therapy (not recorded which). The receptors were gathered from a donor aged 50 or older with non-small cell lung cancer.

This clonotype has a count of ten or more. V is TRBV5-5 and J is TRBJ2-1; D perhaps matches TRBD2 (6 bases). The ends were cut back, 0 bases at V and 7 bases at J, with 17 bases in the middle. The CDR3 spans 16 residues. Germline lookup yields CDR1 SGHKS and CDR2 YYEKEE (reference sequence). The chain's CDR3 is CASSLGPGVGKNEQFF. As DNA, the CDR3 is TGTGCCAGCAGCTTGGGGCCGGGAGTCGGGAAAAATGAGCAGTTCTTC.

The genes are TRBV7-9 and TRBJ2-1; D is uncertain. V was shortened by 6 bases and J by 5 bases, with 17 bases between the two germline ends. Germline V lookup: CDR1 SEHNR, CDR2 FQNEAQ (reference sequence). The CDR3 has 15 amino acids. Here the CDR3 DNA reads TGTGCCAGCAGTCTGAAAGGGATTTCACACAATGAGCAGTTCTTC. Encoded protein: CASSLKGISHNEQFF.

Comment on this clonotype: Sequence at one end of the junction differs from germline and may be a read error. The J gene is TRBJ2-7, the V gene TRBV28, with D uncertain. The CDR3 loop spans 11 amino acids. CDR1 is MDHEN and CDR2 is SYDVKM in the germline V gene. DNA for the CDR3: TGTGCCAGCATACGATATTACGAGCAGTGCTTC. Encoded protein: CASIRYYEQCF.

Points on this clonotype: A read error is possible here, since a much larger clone lies one base away. The chain uses TRBV6-6 and TRBJ2-5, with D perhaps TRBD2 (5 bases). CDR3 length: 12 residues. Germline V CDR1 and CDR2: MNHNY, SVGAGI (reference sequence). Deletions cut 0 bases from V and 8 bases from J, with 7 bases between. The CDR3 nucleotides are TGTGCCAGCAGTTACTCGAGGGATACCCAGTACTTC. Its protein is CASSYSRDTQYF.

This clonotype was detected ten times or more. This chain uses TRBV6-1 with TRBJ1-5; the D is unclear. CDR1 and CDR2 (germline): MNHNS, SASEGT. The CDR3 length is 13 residues. Trimming took off 8 bases at V and 7 bases at J, with 15 bases between the two ends. CDR3 sequence reads: CASPREGWQPQHF. DNA of the CDR3: TGTGCCAGCCCTCGCGAGGGCTGGCAGCCCCAGCATTTT.

The table lists this clonotype with a count of one. The chain is built from TRBV29-1 and TRBJ1-1; unclear D gene. Germline CDR1 and CDR2: SQVTM and ANQGSEA. The ends were cut back, 3 bases at V and 0 bases at J, with 8 bases in the middle. The CDR3 is 13 residues long. The CDR3 region is CSVDQSVNTEAFF. The CDR3 DNA follows: TGCAGCGTTGATCAGTCCGTGAACACTGAAGCTTTCTTT.

The V call is TRBV7-8, the J call TRBJ2-7; maybe TRBD1 (5 bases). The CDR3 totals 15 residues. Trimming took off 1 base at V and 6 bases at J, with 16 bases between the two ends. In germline, CDR1 is SGHVS, CDR2 FQNEAQ. Here the CDR3 reads CASSLDGHCRLEQYF. The CDR3, as DNA: TGTGCCAGCAGCTTAGACGGACACTGTCGTCTCGAGCAGTACTTC.

Of note for this clonotype: This likely traces to a read error, being one base from a far larger clone. J is TRBJ2-3 and V is TRBV6-6; no clear D. Germline V gene data show CDR1 as MNHNY and CDR2 as SVGAGI (reference sequence). The CDR3 runs to 15 residues. V gave up 5 bases and J gave up 2 bases, with 14 bases separating them. As DNA, the CDR3 is TGTGCCAGCAGTCTCGACGCCCCTATCACAGATACGCAGTATTTT. It yields the protein CASSLDAPITDTQYF.

This chain joins TRBV24-1 and TRBJ2-3; 12 bases map to TRBD2. V dropped 6 bases and J dropped 4; count of bases not matched to a gene: 4. Looked up from germline, CDR1 is KGHDR and CDR2 is SFDVKD. The CDR3 has 15 residues. As DNA, the CDR3 is TGTGCCACCAGTACTAGCGGGGGGATTCCAGATACGCAGTATTTT. Its protein product is CATSTSGGIPDTQYF.

This clonotype has a count of ten or more. The chain combines TRBV28 with TRBJ2-1; D perhaps matches TRBD1 (5 bases). V was shortened by 5 bases and J by 5 bases, with 19 bases between the two germline ends. CDR3 length: 16 amino acids. CDR1 is MDHEN, CDR2 SYDVKM, per germline. CDR3: CASSPLDGQGDNEQFF. DNA of the CDR3: TGTGCCAGCAGTCCTCTGGACGGCCAGGGCGACAATGAGCAGTTCTTC.

This clonotype has at least ten counts. V usage is TRBV7-2 and J usage is TRBJ1-3; D remains unclear. The CDR3 has 15 amino acids. Trimming removed 0 bases from V and 2 bases from J, with 8 bases in between. Germline CDR1 and CDR2: SGHTA and FQGNSA. As DNA, the CDR3 is TGTGCCAGCAGCTTAGCGTCGACCACTGGAAACACCATATATTTT. Residues: CASSLASTTGNTIYF.

In its sample, this clonotype was seen many times. The J gene is TRBJ2-2, the V gene TRBV12-3 or TRBV12-4, with a possible D match to TRBD1 (5 bases). The CDR3 is 14 amino acids. Trimming stripped 7 bases from V and 5 bases from J, with 14 bases between. The CDR3 coding sequence is TGTGCCAGCACCCCGGGCCAGGGAACCGGGGAGCTGTTTTTT. This sequence encodes CASTPGQGTGELFF.